The rows below give T cell receptor beta chains drawn from one sample of a study of CD8 T cells in ankylosing spondylitis. TCRdb passed the 5' RACE reads through MiXCR, listing each CDR3 protein once. The sample consists of fewer than 500,000 distinct CDR3 sequences, 20% to 25% of them appearing once. What was sequenced was blood, either unsorted or a sorted T cell fraction (not recorded which). The receptors were gathered from a male donor with ankylosing spondylitis. Both conserved end residues are part of each CDR3. A D gene is named only where the DNA matches it firmly. Size values are once, few and many counts, or a class for expanded clones, and some rows have none.

J gene: TRBJ1-4; clone size: few; V gene: TRBV7-2; D gene: -; CDR3 protein: CASSLASSYEKLFF; CDR3 DNA: TGTGCCAGCAGCTTAGCGAGTTCGTATGAAAAACTGTTTTTT
J gene: TRBJ2-7; clone size: -; V gene: TRBV29-1; D gene: TRBD2; CDR3 protein: CSVVRERTSGSYEQYF; CDR3 DNA: TGCAGCGTTGTCAGAGAAAGGACTAGCGGCTCCTACGAGCAGTACTTC
J gene: TRBJ2-4; clone size: few; V gene: TRBV2; D gene: -; CDR3 protein: CASSVRDKNIQYF; CDR3 DNA: TGTGCCAGCAGTGTTCGGGACAAGAACATTCAGTACTTC
J gene: TRBJ2-3; clone size: -; V gene: TRBV5-1; D gene: -; CDR3 protein: CASSLSGGADTQYF; CDR3 DNA: TGCGCCAGCAGCTTGTCCGGGGGAGCAGATACGCAGTATTTT
J gene: TRBJ2-2; clone size: -; V gene: TRBV5-4; D gene: TRBD1; CDR3 protein: CASTGQGNTGELFF; CDR3 DNA: TGTGCCAGCACCGGACAGGGGAACACCGGGGAGCTGTTTTTT
J gene: TRBJ2-1; clone size: -; V gene: TRBV20-1; D gene: -; CDR3 protein: CSARGIGSANNEQFF; CDR3 DNA: TGCAGTGCTAGGGGGATCGGGAGCGCCAACAATGAGCAGTTCTTC
J gene: TRBJ2-7; clone size: -; V gene: TRBV6-5; D gene: -; CDR3 protein: CASSYSGGGTNYEQYF; CDR3 DNA: TGTGCCAGCAGTTACTCGGGGGGAGGTACCAACTACGAGCAGTACTTC
J gene: TRBJ1-6; clone size: -; V gene: TRBV25-1; D gene: -; CDR3 protein: CASSGHRDSPLHF; CDR3 DNA: TGTGCCAGCAGTGGTCACAGGGACTCACCCCTCCACTTT
J gene: TRBJ2-3; clone size: -; V gene: TRBV5-6; D gene: TRBD2; CDR3 protein: CASSFLAGEGDTQYF; CDR3 DNA: TGTGCCAGCAGCTTTTTAGCGGGGGAGGGAGATACGCAGTATTTT
J gene: TRBJ2-7; clone size: few; V gene: TRBV5-1; D gene: TRBD2; CDR3 protein: CASSLDLGLVGEQYF; CDR3 DNA: TGCGCCAGCAGCTTGGACCTGGGACTAGTGGGTGAGCAGTACTTC
J gene: TRBJ2-7; clone size: few; V gene: TRBV29-1; D gene: TRBD2; CDR3 protein: CSVEGLAGGLKEQYF; CDR3 DNA: TGCAGCGTTGAAGGACTAGCGGGAGGCCTTAAGGAGCAGTACTTC
J gene: TRBJ2-2; clone size: few; V gene: TRBV9; D gene: TRBD1; CDR3 protein: CASSYSQGAGTGELFF; CDR3 DNA: TGTGCCAGCAGCTACTCGCAGGGGGCCGGGACCGGGGAGCTGTTTTTT
J gene: TRBJ2-3; clone size: -; V gene: TRBV7-3; D gene: TRBD2; CDR3 protein: CASSLGTSGSKQYF; CDR3 DNA: TGTGCCAGCAGCCTGGGGACTAGCGGCTCGAAGCAGTATTTT
J gene: TRBJ2-7; clone size: -; V gene: TRBV6-2/TRBV6-3; D gene: TRBD1; CDR3 protein: CASSYPGTGVTEQYF; CDR3 DNA: TGTGCCAGCAGTTACCCCGGGACAGGGGTGACCGAGCAGTACTTC
J gene: TRBJ2-7; clone size: few; V gene: TRBV7-9; D gene: TRBD2; CDR3 protein: CASSLGGRNTDEQYF; CDR3 DNA: TGTGCCAGCAGCTTAGGCGGGAGGAACACGGACGAGCAGTACTTC
J gene: TRBJ2-7; clone size: -; V gene: TRBV5-1; D gene: TRBD2; CDR3 protein: CASSLRLSGRADEQYF; CDR3 DNA: TGCGCCAGCAGCTTGCGGCTTAGCGGGAGGGCAGACGAGCAGTACTTC
J gene: TRBJ2-2; clone size: few; V gene: TRBV20-1; D gene: TRBD1; CDR3 protein: CSARPRTGGNTGELFF; CDR3 DNA: TGCAGTGCTAGACCCCGGACAGGGGGAAACACCGGGGAGCTGTTTTTT
J gene: TRBJ2-1; clone size: few; V gene: TRBV10-3; D gene: -; CDR3 protein: CAISEQGPGREQFF; CDR3 DNA: TGTGCCATCAGTGAACAGGGTCCCGGTCGTGAGCAGTTCTTC
J gene: TRBJ2-3; clone size: few; V gene: TRBV5-1; D gene: TRBD2; CDR3 protein: CASRPGLAESTDTQYF; CDR3 DNA: TGCGCCAGCAGACCGGGACTAGCGGAGTCCACAGATACGCAGTATTTT
J gene: TRBJ1-2; clone size: -; V gene: TRBV5-1; D gene: -; CDR3 protein: CASSLDIGSYGYTF; CDR3 DNA: TGCGCCAGCAGCTTGGACATCGGCAGCTATGGCTACACCTTC
J gene: TRBJ2-3; clone size: few; V gene: TRBV12-3/TRBV12-4; D gene: -; CDR3 protein: CASSLWGTLRSDTQYF; CDR3 DNA: TGTGCCAGCAGTTTATGGGGGACCTTGAGGTCGGATACGCAGTATTTT
J gene: TRBJ2-1; clone size: few; V gene: TRBV20-1; D gene: -; CDR3 protein: CSARERTFSYNEQFF; CDR3 DNA: TGCAGTGCTAGAGAGAGGACATTCTCCTACAATGAGCAGTTCTTC
J gene: TRBJ2-2; clone size: few; V gene: TRBV28; D gene: -; CDR3 protein: CASSLPSAGELFF; CDR3 DNA: TGTGCCAGCAGTTTACCTTCTGCCGGGGAGCTGTTTTTT
J gene: TRBJ1-6; clone size: -; V gene: TRBV20-1; D gene: TRBD1; CDR3 protein: CSAGDRRNNSPLHF; CDR3 DNA: TGCAGTGCTGGGGACAGGAGGAATAATTCACCCCTCCACTTT
J gene: TRBJ2-5; clone size: -; V gene: TRBV7-2; D gene: -; CDR3 protein: CASSSTGFSETQYF; CDR3 DNA: TGTGCCAGCAGCTCTACAGGGTTCAGCGAGACCCAGTACTTC
J gene: TRBJ1-2; clone size: -; V gene: TRBV20-1; D gene: -; CDR3 protein: CSAQRPGRNYGYTF; CDR3 DNA: TGCAGTGCTCAACGTCCCGGACGGAACTATGGCTACACCTTC
J gene: TRBJ1-5; clone size: few; V gene: TRBV3-1; D gene: -; CDR3 protein: CASSQLGGEDQPQHF; CDR3 DNA: TGTGCCAGCAGCCAGTTGGGGGGTGAGGATCAGCCCCAGCATTTT
J gene: TRBJ2-7; clone size: few; V gene: TRBV12-3/TRBV12-4; D gene: -; CDR3 protein: CASRGSQGIIYEQYF; CDR3 DNA: TGTGCCAGCAGGGGAAGTCAGGGGATCATCTACGAGCAGTACTTC